The entry that follows covers one T cell receptor beta chain sequence. Its antigen is as yet unknown. These data are taken from a study of human T cells and chemical hapten exposure. Study background: The variation in per-sample TCR yields arose mainly from small differences in pooled library volumes. Findings and limits, study-wide: There was no change with DPC sensitization in TCRs above 1 in 1000 frequency.

The total RNA was obtained from whole blood that was not fractionated. Unique molecular identifiers were attached to individual cDNA molecules during library preparation. TCRdb itself ran the reads through MiXCR, one entry per CDR3 protein. The sample lists 95,000 to 150,000 distinct CDR3 sequences, 8.5% occurring once. Deletions cut 3 bases from V and 3 bases from J, with 21 bases between. Germline V gene lookup returns CDR1 MGHRA and CDR2 YSYEKL. CDR3 length: 18 residues. This TCR was sampled from a human donor in good health. Some clones in this sample may be carry-over from other donors' samples. The chain joins TRBV4-1 to TRBJ2-1; possible D gene TRBD2, 7 bases. The sample was whole blood. CDR3 bases: TGCGCCAGCAGCCAGCCTGCCGTGGGCGGGGGCTTCTACAATGAGCAGTTCTTC. Residues: CASSQPAVGGGFYNEQFF.